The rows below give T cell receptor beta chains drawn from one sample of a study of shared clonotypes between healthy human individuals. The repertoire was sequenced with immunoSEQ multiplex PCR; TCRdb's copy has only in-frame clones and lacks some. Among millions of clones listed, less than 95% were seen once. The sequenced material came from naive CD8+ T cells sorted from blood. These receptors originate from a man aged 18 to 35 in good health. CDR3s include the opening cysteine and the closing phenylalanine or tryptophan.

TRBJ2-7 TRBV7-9 CASSSLQGANYEQYF
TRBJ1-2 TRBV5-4 CASSYKLGGYTF
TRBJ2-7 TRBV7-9 CASSTWTASYEQYF
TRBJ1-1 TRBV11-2 CASSLSSHTEAFF
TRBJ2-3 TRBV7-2 CASSLGASLDTDTQYF
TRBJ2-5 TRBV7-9 CASSLEVWGEDRETQYF
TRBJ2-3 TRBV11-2 CASSLIPTTDTQYF
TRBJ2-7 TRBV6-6 CASSYSAEGANEQYF
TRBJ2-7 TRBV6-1 CASSEDWGRAYEQYF
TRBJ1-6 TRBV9 CASSVGGDIDSPLHF